This T cell receptor beta chain was captured in a study of blood T cell repertoires in COVID-19 (TCRdb year 2020). Context from the whole study: The collaborator samples originated in the United States, Italy and Spain and spanned the acute and convalescent phases of COVID-19. The prospective study material was composed of cDNA or gDNA derived from T cells, B-cell-depleted T cells, or PBMCs. Deeply sampled blood TCRbeta repertoires from subjects exposed to, actively infected with, or recovered from COVID-19 were included in the dataset. The repertoires were released in a freely available public database meant as a resource for research on the immune response to SARS-CoV-2. Samples were obtained from the ongoing ImmuneRACE study (first 160 participants) and from roughly 1,300 subjects provided by 6 global collaborators. Sample metadata almost always included a de-identified subject ID, COVID-19 status, age in years and sex. Where available, HLA class I and class II types were taken from metadata supplied by the sample provider and were not determined by assay-based typing. General conclusions and limits of the study: The amount of clinical and demographic metadata varied by source and participant and was provided uncurated.

The germline ends are 19 bases apart after V is trimmed by 5 bases and J by 2 bases. The germline V gene supplies CDR1 MNHEY and CDR2 SVGEGT. From cysteine to phenylalanine, the CDR3 is 16 amino acids long. Kept here is only the CDR3 DNA, which spans 48 bases and is read in frame from base 1. TCRbeta CDR3 regions were amplified from genomic DNA by means of the immunoSEQ Assay, a bias-controlled multiplex PCR. For the original study's pipeline: Nucleated cell counts per sample were estimated from amplification of reference gene primers within the assay. To quantify the absolute abundance of each unique TCRbeta CDR3 rearrangement, sequence reads were collapsed and filtered. For each sample, productive Simpson clonality was calculated as the square root of Simpson's diversity index across productive rearrangements. TCRdb stores this immuneACCESS table with in-frame sequences only. Part of the clones is absent; in the studies checked, under half of the shortfall reflects unresolved V genes, and no reason is known for the rest. V and J calls and clone size are copied from that table; D and trimming were computed from the DNA. The sample table shows 30,000 to 45,000 clones, and 85% are seen once. The leading ten clones occupy roughly 14% of the sample.

The collaborating institutions used their own protocols to collect whole blood in K2EDTA tubes. For TCRbeta analysis, collaborators shipped samples as frozen whole blood, isolated PBMCs, or DNA extracted from either of those sample types. A word on this clone: Its antigen has not been determined. It has no much larger one-base neighbor in the sample; base qualities were not kept.

Material for sequencing was peripheral blood. The sequence was collected from a human donor in a cohort sampled during active COVID-19. The chain uses TRBV6-2 or TRBV6-3 and TRBJ2-7; the D gene cannot be named for sure. The CDR3 reads CASSHRRTYAAYEQYF. The DNA sequence is given as TGTGCCAGCAGTCATAGGAGAACATACGCTGCCTACGAGCAGTACTTC.